This TCR beta chain was observed in a study of T cell responses to AZD1222 COVID-19 vaccine. Data came from immunoSEQ multiplex PCR; TCRdb stores just in-frame clones and leaves some out. This sample has some 120,000 clones, with over 75% found just once. Looked up from germline, CDR1 is SGDLS and CDR2 is YYNGEE. The V gene end was trimmed by 0 bases and the J gene end by 2 bases; junction bases not matched to a gene: 0. This CDR3 region has 15 residues. This rearrangement joins TRBV9 to TRBJ1-5; 9 bases match TRBD1. The receptor was derived from an adult in good health. The material sequenced was peripheral blood, taken on day 0 of AZD1222 vaccination. The chain's CDR3 is CASSVGDRGNQPQHF. DNA of the CDR3: TGTGCCAGCAGCGTAGGGGACAGGGGCAATCAGCCCCAGCATTTT.